A single sample gave rise to the 20 T cell receptor beta chains below, sequenced in a study of T-cell reconstitution after alpha-beta-depleted transplantation in children. Library preparation (for TCRbeta) was performed with unique molecular identifiers. TCRdb itself ran the PCR reads through MiXCR, one entry per CDR3 protein. The sample shows about 250,000 distinct CDR3 sequences, around 25% of them seen only once. The sample in question was PBMCs, mostly from graft donor cells, obtained 360 days after TCRalphabeta/CD19-depleted stem cell transplant. All receptors derive from a female patient aged 2 to 10 who had a stem cell transplant for congenital amegakaryocytic thrombocytopenia, so the T cells may come from the graft donor.

V usage is TRBV24-1 and J usage is TRBJ2-7, with D possibly TRBD1 on 5 matching bases. The germline V gene has CDR1 KGHDR and CDR2 SFDVKD. Trimming removed 9 bases at V and 3 bases at J, with 20 bases between. The CDR3 loop spans 15 amino acids. CDR3 region: CATSIGSGPYYEQYF. The CDR3 DNA reads TGTGCCACCTCCATTGGGTCAGGGCCTTACTACGAGCAGTACTTC.

This clonotype has a handful of counts. The rearrangement joins TRBV5-1 to TRBJ2-7; 13 bases align to TRBD2. Germline V gives CDR1 SGHRS, CDR2 YFSETQ. The CDR3 spans 16 residues. V lost 0 bases, J lost 3 bases, and 3 bases stayed unmatched. The CDR3 here is CASSLGTSGRIYEQYF. The CDR3 DNA is TGCGCCAGCAGCTTGGGGACTAGCGGGAGAATCTACGAGCAGTACTTC.

This chain links TRBV2 with TRBJ2-7, with 10 bases fitting TRBD2. This CDR3 contains 15 residues. Trimming cost V 6 bases and J 6 bases; bases outside gene matches: 11. CDR1 and CDR2 (germline): SNHLY, FYNNEI. The CDR3 sequence: CASRPTSGISGEQYF. In DNA, the CDR3 is TGTGCCAGCAGGCCTACTAGCGGGATTTCGGGCGAGCAGTACTTC.

V and J are TRBV12-3 or TRBV12-4 and TRBJ1-1; D is uncertain. CDR3 length: 14 amino acids. V gave up 5 bases and J gave up 0 bases, with 10 bases separating them. CDR3 coding DNA: TGTGCCAGCAGTCCCGATCCCATGAACACTGAAGCTTTCTTT. Amino acid sequence: CASSPDPMNTEAFF.

This clonotype showed up just a few times. The chain recombines TRBV28 with TRBJ2-1; 14 bases match TRBD2. CDR1 and CDR2 (germline): MDHEN, SYDVKM. The V gene end was trimmed by 5 bases and the J gene end by 7 bases; junction bases not matched to a gene: 4. CDR3 length: 15 amino acids. CDR3 nucleotide sequence: TGTGCCAGCAGTGAAGGGACTAGCGGGAGAAATGAGCAGTTCTTC. Amino acid sequence: CASSEGTSGRNEQFF.

The chain couples TRBV12-3 or TRBV12-4 to TRBJ1-4, with TRBD1 as a possible D gene (6 bases). The V end was cut by 6 bases, the J end by 10 bases, with 18 bases between. This CDR3 is built from 14 residues. CDR3 region: CASSPTGSPSKLFF. The CDR3 DNA sequence: TGTGCCAGCAGCCCTACAGGGAGTCCCTCAAAACTGTTTTTT.

This clonotype was observed a handful of times. The rearrangement joins TRBV12-3 or TRBV12-4 to TRBJ2-7; D is possibly TRBD2 (5 bases). Trimming stripped 6 bases from V and 3 bases from J, with 12 bases between. The CDR3 length is 13 residues. This chain's CDR3 is CASRPRGGYEQYF. For the CDR3, the DNA is TGTGCCAGCAGGCCACGCGGAGGCTACGAGCAGTACTTC.

CDR3 sequence reads: CASSWGSGNEQFF. The CDR3, as DNA: TGCGCCAGCAGCTGGGGAAGTGGAAATGAGCAGTTCTTC. This rearrangement joins TRBV5-1 to TRBJ2-1; D not certain. The CDR3 is made up of 13 amino acids. V was clipped by 3 bases and J by 7 bases, with 11 bases between them. Germline V gene sequence: CDR1 SGHRS, CDR2 YFSETQ.

This chain connects TRBV12-3 or TRBV12-4 to TRBJ2-5; D may be TRBD1 (5 bases). Between the trimmed V and J ends, which lost 4 bases and 1 base, there was a span of 7 bases. This CDR3 has 13 amino acids. CDR3 nucleotide sequence: TGTGCCAGCAGTTCAGGGTTCCAAGAGACCCAGTACTTC. Its translation: CASSSGFQETQYF.

The chain has TRBV7-2 and TRBJ2-3; D gene ambiguous. CDR3 length equals 12 residues. Germline V lookup: CDR1 SGHTA, CDR2 FQGNSA. V was pared by 4 bases and J by 5 bases, with 7 bases between. The CDR3 sequence: CASSSVGDTQYF. The CDR3 region has the DNA TGTGCCAGCAGCTCCGTTGGAGATACGCAGTATTTT.

The DNA of the CDR3 is TGTGCCTGGAGTGTACGAGGACTCTACGAGCAGTACTTC. Protein sequence: CAWSVRGLYEQYF. The chain is built from TRBV30 and TRBJ2-7; possible D gene TRBD2, 5 bases. The V gene lost 0 bases and the J gene lost 3 bases, with 9 bases spanning the gap. Germline values: CDR1 GTSNPN, CDR2 SVGIG (reference sequence). CDR3 size: 13 residues.

V gene TRBV12-3 or TRBV12-4 combines with J gene TRBJ1-2; D might be TRBD1 (5 bases). V lost 8 bases and J lost 4, with 11 bases in between. The CDR3 loop spans 12 amino acids. In nucleotides, the CDR3 is TGTGCCAGCTCGGGACTGAGCTATGGCTACACCTTC. Amino acids: CASSGLSYGYTF.

This chain joins TRBV6-5 and TRBJ2-7; D assignment may be TRBD1 or TRBD2 (6 bases each). The germline CDR1 and CDR2 sequences are MNHEY and SVGAGI. V was pared by 3 bases and J by 6 bases, with 15 bases between. CDR3 length: 14 amino acids. CDR3 sequence: CASSYSLGGIEQYF. CDR3 sequence (DNA): TGTGCCAGCAGTTATTCCCTAGGGGGGATCGAGCAGTACTTC.

The V gene is TRBV12-3 or TRBV12-4, the J gene TRBJ1-6, with D tentatively TRBD1 (5 bases). This CDR3 spans 15 amino acids. Trimming cost V 1 base and J 10 bases, with 14 bases left between them. CDR3 coding DNA: TGTGCCAGCAGTTTAGTCGGCGGGTGGGGGTCACCCCTCCACTTT. As protein: CASSLVGGWGSPLHF.

This chain uses TRBV28 with TRBJ2-1, with D hard to call. Deletions cut 8 bases from V and 5 bases from J, with 19 bases between. Germline loops: CDR1 MDHEN, CDR2 SYDVKM. This CDR3 region has 15 residues. The CDR3 protein is CASLQVVANDNEQFF. DNA for the CDR3: TGTGCCAGCCTTCAGGTCGTGGCGAACGACAATGAGCAGTTCTTC.

This clonotype came up a few times. This chain connects TRBV7-9 to TRBJ2-7, with D possibly being TRBD1 (6 bases). Germline CDR1 is SEHNR and CDR2 is FQNEAQ (reference sequence). This CDR3 region has 16 residues. V was pared by 5 bases and J by 4 bases, with 21 bases between. CDR3 DNA sequence: TGTGCCAGCAGCGAACCCCATGCCGGACAGCGGTACGAGCAGTACTTC. This translates into CASSEPHAGQRYEQYF. The full variable domain, in which reference TRBV7-9 and TRBJ2-7 provide the parts outside the CDR3, is DTGVSQNPRHKITKRGQNVTFRCDPISEHNRLYWYRQTLGQGPEFLTYFQNEAQLEKSRLLSDRFSAERPKGSFSTLEIQRTEQGDSAMYLCASSEPHAGQRYEQYFGPGTRLTVT.

This clonotype showed up many times. The chain uses TRBV20-1 and TRBJ2-1, with 9 bases aligning to TRBD2. Germline V gives CDR1 DFQATT, CDR2 SNEGSKA (reference sequence). Trimming at V came to 6 bases and at J to 5 bases, leaving 11 bases not matched to a gene. There are 15 residues in the CDR3. The CDR3 bases are TGCAGTGCCCTAGAGGGTCCTAGCGGGAACAATGAGCAGTTCTTC. Amino acid sequence: CSALEGPSGNNEQFF.

The sample holds a few counts of this clonotype. The rearrangement uses TRBV25-1 and TRBJ2-7; D is undetermined. This CDR3 comprises 11 residues. The germline gives CDR1 MGHDK, CDR2 SYGVNS. Trimming removed 5 bases from V and 3 bases from J, with 5 bases in between. The CDR3 DNA is TGTGCCAGCAGTTTCCTCTACGAGCAGTACTTC. Protein: CASSFLYEQYF.

Only a few counts were recorded for this clonotype. The CDR3 DNA sequence: TGTGCCAGCAGCGTGTCTGTAGGGACCACCGGGGAGCTGTTTTTT. Its translation: CASSVSVGTTGELFF. The chain uses TRBV9 and TRBJ2-2; D may match TRBD1 or TRBD2 (5 bases each). The V end lost 2 bases, the J end lost 4 bases, and 12 bases lay between the germline ends. Germline CDR1 reads SGDLS; CDR2 reads YYNGEE. This CDR3 comprises 15 residues.

The chain uses TRBV10-3 and TRBJ2-3, with 8 bases matching TRBD1. Germline V gene sequence: CDR1 ENHRY, CDR2 SYGVKD. Unmatched junction bases numbered 6, after V lost 3 bases and J lost 1 base. This CDR3 region has 16 residues. The chain's CDR3 is CAISERKGQGTDTQYF. The DNA for the CDR3 is TGTGCCATCAGTGAAAGAAAGGGACAGGGCACAGATACGCAGTATTTT.